The entry below describes one T cell receptor (beta chain). Its antigen is unidentified. Using its own MiXCR run on the reads, TCRdb lists one record per CDR3 protein. The sample has about 830,000 distinct CDR3 sequences, 32% seen once; the top ten hold 9.5% to 15%. This entry comes from a study of T cell repertoires in cytomegalovirus infection. Across the whole study: Public TCR beta signatures marked donors with CMV infection and the matching HLA. General observations from the study: CMV-specific HLA-C-restricted TCR beta clonotypes dominated the ex vivo response.

Per the germline V gene, CDR1 is MNHEY and CDR2 is SMNVEV (reference sequence). V was shortened by 3 bases and J by 11 bases, with 11 bases between the two germline ends. This CDR3 is 13 amino acids long. The chain combines TRBV27 with TRBJ1-6; weak D call: TRBD1 (5 bases). Source: cultured CD8+ T cells from PBMCs, taken from culture after CMV antigen stimulation. The TCR was taken from a human donor in good health (CMV status not recorded). Some clones in this sample may be carry-over from other donors' samples. The CDR3 DNA is TGTGCCAGCAGTTTGGGGGTTGTAGCACCCCTCCACTTT. This codes for CASSLGVVAPLHF.